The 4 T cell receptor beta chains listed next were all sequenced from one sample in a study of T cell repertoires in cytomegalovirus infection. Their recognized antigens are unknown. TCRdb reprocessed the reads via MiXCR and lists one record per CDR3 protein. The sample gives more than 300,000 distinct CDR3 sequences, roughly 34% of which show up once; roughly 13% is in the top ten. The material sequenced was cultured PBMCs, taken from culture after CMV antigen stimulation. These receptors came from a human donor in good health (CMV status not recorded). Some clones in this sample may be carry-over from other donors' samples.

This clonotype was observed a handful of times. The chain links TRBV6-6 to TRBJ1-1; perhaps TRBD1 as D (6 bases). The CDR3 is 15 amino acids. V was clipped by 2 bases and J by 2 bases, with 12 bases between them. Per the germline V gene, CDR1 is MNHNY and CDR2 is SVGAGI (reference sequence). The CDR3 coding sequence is TGTGCCAGCAGTTACGGGCAGGGGCGTAACACTGAAGCTTTCTTT. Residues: CASSYGQGRNTEAFF.

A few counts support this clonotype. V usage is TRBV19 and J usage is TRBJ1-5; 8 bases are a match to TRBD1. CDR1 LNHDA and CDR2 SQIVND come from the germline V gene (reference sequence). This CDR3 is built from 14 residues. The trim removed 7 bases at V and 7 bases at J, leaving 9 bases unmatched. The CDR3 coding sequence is TGTGCCAGTATTCAAAGACAGGGGAAGCAGCCCCAGCATTTT. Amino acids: CASIQRQGKQPQHF.

The chain's CDR3 is CASSLLAVGADTQYF. The DNA of the CDR3 is TGTGCCAGCAGTTTACTAGCGGTGGGGGCAGATACGCAGTATTTT. This chain uses TRBV12-3 or TRBV12-4 with TRBJ2-3, with 7 bases identical to TRBD2. CDR3 size: 15 residues. V lost 2 bases to trimming and J lost 4 bases; unmatched junction nucleotides: 6.

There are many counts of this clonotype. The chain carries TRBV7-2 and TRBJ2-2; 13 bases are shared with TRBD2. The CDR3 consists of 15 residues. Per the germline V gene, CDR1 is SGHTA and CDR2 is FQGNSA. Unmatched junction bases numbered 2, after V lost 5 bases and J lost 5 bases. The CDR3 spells CASSGLAGATGELFF. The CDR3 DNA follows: TGTGCCAGCAGCGGACTAGCGGGAGCGACCGGGGAGCTGTTTTTT. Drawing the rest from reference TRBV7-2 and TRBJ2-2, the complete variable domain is GAGVSQSPSNKVTEKGKDVELRCDPISGHTALYWYRQSLGQGLEFLIYFQGNSAPDKSGLPSDRFSAERTGGSVSTLTIQRTQQEDSAVYLCASSGLAGATGELFFGEGSRLTVL.